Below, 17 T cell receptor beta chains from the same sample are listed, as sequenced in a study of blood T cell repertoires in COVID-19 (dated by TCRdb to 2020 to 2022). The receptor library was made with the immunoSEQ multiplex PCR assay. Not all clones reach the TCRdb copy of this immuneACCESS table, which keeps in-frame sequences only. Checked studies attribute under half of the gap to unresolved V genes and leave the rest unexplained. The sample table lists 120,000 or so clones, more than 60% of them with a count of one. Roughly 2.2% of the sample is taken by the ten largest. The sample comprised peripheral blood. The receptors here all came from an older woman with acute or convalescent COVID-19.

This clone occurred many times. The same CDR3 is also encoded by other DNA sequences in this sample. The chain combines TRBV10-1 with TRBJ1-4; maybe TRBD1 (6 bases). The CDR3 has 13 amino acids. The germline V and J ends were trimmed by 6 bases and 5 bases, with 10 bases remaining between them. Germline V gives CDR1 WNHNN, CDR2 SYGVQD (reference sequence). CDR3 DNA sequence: TGCGCCAGCAGCAGGGGATTCAATGAAAAACTGTTTTTT. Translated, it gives CASSRGFNEKLFF.

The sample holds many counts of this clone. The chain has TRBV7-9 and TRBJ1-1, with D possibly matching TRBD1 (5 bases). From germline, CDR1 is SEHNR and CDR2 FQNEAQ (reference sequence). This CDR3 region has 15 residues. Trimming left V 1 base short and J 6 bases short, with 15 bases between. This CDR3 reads CASSLERSAGPEAFF. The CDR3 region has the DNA TGTGCCAGCAGCTTAGAACGTTCGGCGGGGCCTGAAGCTTTCTTT.

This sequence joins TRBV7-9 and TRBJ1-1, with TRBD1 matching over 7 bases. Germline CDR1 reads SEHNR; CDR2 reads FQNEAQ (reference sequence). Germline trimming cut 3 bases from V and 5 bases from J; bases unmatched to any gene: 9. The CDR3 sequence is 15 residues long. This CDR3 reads CASSFIEGAKTEAFF. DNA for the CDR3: TGTGCCAGCAGCTTCATTGAGGGGGCGAAAACTGAAGCTTTCTTT.

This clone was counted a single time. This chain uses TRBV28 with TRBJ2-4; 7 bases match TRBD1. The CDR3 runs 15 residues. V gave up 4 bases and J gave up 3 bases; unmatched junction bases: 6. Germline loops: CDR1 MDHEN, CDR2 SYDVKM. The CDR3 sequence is CASSSPTGFKNIQYF. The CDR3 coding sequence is TGTGCCAGCAGTTCTCCGACAGGGTTCAAAAACATTCAGTACTTC.

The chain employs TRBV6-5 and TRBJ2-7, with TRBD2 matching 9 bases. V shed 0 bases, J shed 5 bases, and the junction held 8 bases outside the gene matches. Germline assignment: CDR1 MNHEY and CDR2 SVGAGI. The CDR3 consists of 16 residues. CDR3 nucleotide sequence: TGTGCCAGCAGTTACTCCTCCGCGGGGGGGCCCGACGAGCAGTACTTC. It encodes CASSYSSAGGPDEQYF.

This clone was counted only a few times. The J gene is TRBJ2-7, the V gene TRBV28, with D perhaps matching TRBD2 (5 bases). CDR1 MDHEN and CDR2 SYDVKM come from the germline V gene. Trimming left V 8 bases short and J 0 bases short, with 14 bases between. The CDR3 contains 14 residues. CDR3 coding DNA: TGTGCCAGCGGCCTGGCGGGCCACTCCTACGAGCAGTACTTC. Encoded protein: CASGLAGHSYEQYF.

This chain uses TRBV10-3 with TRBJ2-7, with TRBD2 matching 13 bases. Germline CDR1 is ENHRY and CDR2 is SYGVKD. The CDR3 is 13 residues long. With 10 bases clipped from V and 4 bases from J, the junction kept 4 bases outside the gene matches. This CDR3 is CATRTSGGYEQYF. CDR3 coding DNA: TGTGCCACCCGGACTAGCGGGGGTTACGAGCAGTACTTC.

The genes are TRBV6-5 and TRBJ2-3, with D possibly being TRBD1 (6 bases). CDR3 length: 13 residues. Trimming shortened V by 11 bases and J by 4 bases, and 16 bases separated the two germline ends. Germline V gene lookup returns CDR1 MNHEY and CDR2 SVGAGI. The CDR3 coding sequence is TGTGCCTCGGGTAGCAGGGGCCCAGATACGCAGTATTTT. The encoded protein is CASGSRGPDTQYF.

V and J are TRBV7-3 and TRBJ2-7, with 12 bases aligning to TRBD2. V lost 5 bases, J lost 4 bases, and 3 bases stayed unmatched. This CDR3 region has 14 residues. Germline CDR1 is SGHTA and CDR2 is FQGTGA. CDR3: CASSPTSGSYEQYF. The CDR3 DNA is TGTGCCAGCAGCCCGACTAGCGGGAGTTACGAGCAGTACTTC.

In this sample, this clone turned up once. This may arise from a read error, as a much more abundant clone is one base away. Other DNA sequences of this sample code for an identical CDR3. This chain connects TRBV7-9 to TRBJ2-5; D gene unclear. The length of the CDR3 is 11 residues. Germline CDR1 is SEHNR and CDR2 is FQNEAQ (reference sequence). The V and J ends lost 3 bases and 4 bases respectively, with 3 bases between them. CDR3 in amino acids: CASSFRETQYF. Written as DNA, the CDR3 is TGTGCCAGCAGCTTCCGAGAGACCCAGTACTTC.

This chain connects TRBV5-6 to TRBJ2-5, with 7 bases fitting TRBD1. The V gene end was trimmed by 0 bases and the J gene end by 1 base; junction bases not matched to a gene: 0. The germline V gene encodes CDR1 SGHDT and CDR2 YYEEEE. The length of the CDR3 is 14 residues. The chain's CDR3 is CASSLGTGQETQYF. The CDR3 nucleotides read TGTGCCAGCAGCTTGGGGACAGGCCAAGAGACCCAGTACTTC.

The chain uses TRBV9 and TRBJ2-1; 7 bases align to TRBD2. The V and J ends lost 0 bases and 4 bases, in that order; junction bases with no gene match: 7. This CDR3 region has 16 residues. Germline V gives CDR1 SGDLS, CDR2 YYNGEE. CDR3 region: CASSVVASGRYNEQFF. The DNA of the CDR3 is TGTGCCAGCAGCGTAGTTGCTAGCGGTAGGTACAATGAGCAGTTCTTC. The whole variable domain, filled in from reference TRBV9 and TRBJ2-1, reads DSGVTQTPKHLITATGQRVTLRCSPRSGDLSVYWYQQSLDQGLQFLIQYYNGEERAKGNILERFSAQQFPDLHSELNLSSLELGDSALYFCASSVVASGRYNEQFFGPGTRLTVL.

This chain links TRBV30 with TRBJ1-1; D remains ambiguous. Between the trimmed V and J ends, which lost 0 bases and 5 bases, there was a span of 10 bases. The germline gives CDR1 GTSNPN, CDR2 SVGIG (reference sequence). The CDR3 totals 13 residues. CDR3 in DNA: TGTGCCTGGAGTGTACGGGGTGCGACTGAAGCTTTCTTT. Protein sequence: CAWSVRGATEAFF.

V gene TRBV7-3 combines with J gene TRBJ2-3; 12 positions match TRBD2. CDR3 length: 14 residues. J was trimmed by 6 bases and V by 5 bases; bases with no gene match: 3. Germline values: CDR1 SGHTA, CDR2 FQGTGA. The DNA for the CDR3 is TGTGCCAGCAGCGCGGGACTAGCGGGTGATACGCAGTATTTT. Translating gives CASSAGLAGDTQYF.

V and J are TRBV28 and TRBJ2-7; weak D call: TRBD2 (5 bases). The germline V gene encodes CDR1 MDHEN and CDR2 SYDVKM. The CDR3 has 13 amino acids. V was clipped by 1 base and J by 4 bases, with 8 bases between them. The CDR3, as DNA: TGTGCCAGCAGTTTATTAGGCGGGTACGAGCAGTACTTC. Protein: CASSLLGGYEQYF. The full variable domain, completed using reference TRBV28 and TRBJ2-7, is DVKVTQSSRYLVKRTGEKVFLECVQDMDHENMFWYRQDPGLGLRLIYFSYDVKMKEKGDIPEGYSVSREKKERFSLILESASTNQTSMYLCASSLLGGYEQYFGPGTRLTVT.

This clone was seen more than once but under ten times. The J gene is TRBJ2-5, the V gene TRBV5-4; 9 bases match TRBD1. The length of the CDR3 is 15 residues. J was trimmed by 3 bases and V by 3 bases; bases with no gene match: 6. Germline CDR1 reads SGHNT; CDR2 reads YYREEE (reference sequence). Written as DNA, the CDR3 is TGTGCCAGCAGCTCGCCGGGACAGGGAAAAGAGACCCAGTACTTC. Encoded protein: CASSSPGQGKETQYF.

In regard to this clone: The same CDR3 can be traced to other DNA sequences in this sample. DNA for the CDR3: TGCAGCGTTGGACAGCAAGAGACCCAGTACTTC. Translated, it gives CSVGQQETQYF. This chain connects TRBV29-1 to TRBJ2-5; perhaps TRBD1 as D (5 bases). Trimming pared 4 bases from V and 2 bases from J, leaving 5 bases between. The CDR3 has 11 residues. CDR1 and CDR2 (germline): SQVTM, ANQGSEA.